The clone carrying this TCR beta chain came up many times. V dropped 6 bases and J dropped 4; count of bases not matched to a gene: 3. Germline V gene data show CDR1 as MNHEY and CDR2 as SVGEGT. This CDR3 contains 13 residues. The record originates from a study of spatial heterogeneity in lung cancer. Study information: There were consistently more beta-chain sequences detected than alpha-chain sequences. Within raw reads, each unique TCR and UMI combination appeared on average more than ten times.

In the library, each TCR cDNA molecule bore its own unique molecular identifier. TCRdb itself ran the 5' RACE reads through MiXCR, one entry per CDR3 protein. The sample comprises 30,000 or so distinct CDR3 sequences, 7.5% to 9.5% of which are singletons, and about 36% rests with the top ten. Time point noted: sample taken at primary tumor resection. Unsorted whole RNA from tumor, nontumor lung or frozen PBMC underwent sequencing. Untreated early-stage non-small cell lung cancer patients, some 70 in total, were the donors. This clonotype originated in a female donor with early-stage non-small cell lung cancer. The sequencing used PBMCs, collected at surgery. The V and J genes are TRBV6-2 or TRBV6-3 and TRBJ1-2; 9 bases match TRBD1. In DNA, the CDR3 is TGTGCCAGCAGAACAGGGGGCAGCTATGGCTACACCTTC. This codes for CASRTGGSYGYTF.